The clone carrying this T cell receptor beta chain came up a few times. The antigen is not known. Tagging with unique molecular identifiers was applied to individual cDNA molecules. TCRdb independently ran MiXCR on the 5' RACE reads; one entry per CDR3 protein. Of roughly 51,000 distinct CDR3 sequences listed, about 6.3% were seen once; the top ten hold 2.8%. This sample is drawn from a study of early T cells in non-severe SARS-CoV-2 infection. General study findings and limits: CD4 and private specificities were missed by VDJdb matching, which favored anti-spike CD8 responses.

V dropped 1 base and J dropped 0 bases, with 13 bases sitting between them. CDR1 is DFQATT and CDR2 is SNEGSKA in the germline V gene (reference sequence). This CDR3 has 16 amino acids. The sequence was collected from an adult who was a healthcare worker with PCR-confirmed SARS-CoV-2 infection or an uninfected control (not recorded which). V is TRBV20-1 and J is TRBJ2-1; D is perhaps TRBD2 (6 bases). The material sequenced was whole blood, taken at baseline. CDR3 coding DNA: TGCAGTGCTAGAGTGGGAGGTCGGGCCTCCTACAATGAGCAGTTCTTC. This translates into CSARVGGRASYNEQFF.